These T cell receptor beta chains were read from a single sample in a study of blood T cell repertoires in COVID-19. Some clones are missing from TCRdb's copy, which holds only in-frame ones; the method was immunoSEQ multiplex PCR. This sample has 45,000 to 50,000 clones, with 88% found just once. The sample taken for sequencing was peripheral blood. The receptors were gathered from a man in his forties or fifties with active COVID-19. Each CDR3 is given with its conserved first and last residue. Each record gives: CDR3 DNA, CDR3 protein, V gene, clone size, D gene, J gene. The D gene is left open where the match is weak. Size is stated for part of the rows, as once, few or many counts, or as a class when the clone is expanded.

cdr3_nt: TGTGCCAGCAGTTTAGGGGGGGCATTGGGAGAAAAACTGTTTTTT
cdr3_aa: CASSLGGALGEKLFF
v_call: TRBV28
clone_size: -
d_call: -
j_call: TRBJ1-4

cdr3_nt: TGTGCCAGCAGCTCGGGGAGCCACAATGAGCAGTTCTTC
cdr3_aa: CASSSGSHNEQFF
v_call: TRBV7-8
clone_size: once
d_call: -
j_call: TRBJ2-1

cdr3_nt: TGTGCCAGCAGTTTGGGACAGAACAATGAGCAGTTCTTC
cdr3_aa: CASSLGQNNEQFF
v_call: TRBV12-3/TRBV12-4
clone_size: -
d_call: TRBD1
j_call: TRBJ2-1

cdr3_nt: TGTGCCAGCAGCCAAATTATAAATTCCCAGTACTTC
cdr3_aa: CASSQIINSQYF
v_call: TRBV3-1/TRBV3-2
clone_size: -
d_call: -
j_call: TRBJ2-5

cdr3_nt: TGCGCCAGCAGCTCTAGGGAGAGTTTTTCCGGGGAGCTGTTTTTT
cdr3_aa: CASSSRESFSGELFF
v_call: TRBV5-1
clone_size: -
d_call: -
j_call: TRBJ2-2

cdr3_nt: TGTGCCAGTAGTATAGATGCGGGGATTCAAGAGACCCAGTACTTC
cdr3_aa: CASSIDAGIQETQYF
v_call: TRBV19
clone_size: -
d_call: -
j_call: TRBJ2-5

cdr3_nt: TGTGCCAGCAGCTTGGCCGGACAGTCCTACAATGAGCAGTTCTTC
cdr3_aa: CASSLAGQSYNEQFF
v_call: TRBV5-8
clone_size: once
d_call: -
j_call: TRBJ2-1

cdr3_nt: TGTGCCAGCAGCATCAGGGTCTGGCAGCCCCAGCATTTT
cdr3_aa: CASSIRVWQPQHF
v_call: TRBV7-2
clone_size: -
d_call: -
j_call: TRBJ1-5

cdr3_nt: TGTGCCAGCAGCTTAAGCGGATCGGGCGGGGAGCTGTTTTTT
cdr3_aa: CASSLSGSGGELFF
v_call: TRBV11-3
clone_size: -
d_call: -
j_call: TRBJ2-2

cdr3_nt: TGTGCCAGCAGCGGGGTGGACAGGGGCAACGAGCAGTACTTC
cdr3_aa: CASSGVDRGNEQYF
v_call: TRBV5-4
clone_size: -
d_call: TRBD1
j_call: TRBJ2-7

cdr3_nt: TGTGCCAGCAGCTCCAAACGGGGGACTAGCGGGGGGCGACGCACAGATACGCAGTATTTT
cdr3_aa: CASSSKRGTSGGRRTDTQYF
v_call: TRBV5-4
clone_size: once
d_call: TRBD2
j_call: TRBJ2-3

cdr3_nt: TGTGCCAGCAGTGACAGGGGTTCCGGGGAGCTGTTTTTT
cdr3_aa: CASSDRGSGELFF
v_call: TRBV27
clone_size: -
d_call: TRBD1
j_call: TRBJ2-2

cdr3_nt: TGCGCCAGTAATGAGAGGTACAATGAGCAGTTCTTC
cdr3_aa: CASNERYNEQFF
v_call: TRBV19
clone_size: -
d_call: -
j_call: TRBJ2-1

cdr3_nt: TGCAGTGCTAGTGATGCCTTGGGGGGGATGGGCTATGGCTACACCTTC
cdr3_aa: CSASDALGGMGYGYTF
v_call: TRBV20-1
clone_size: -
d_call: -
j_call: TRBJ1-2

cdr3_nt: TGTGCCAGCAGTTTCGTCCAGGGGGCAGAAAACACCATATATTTT
cdr3_aa: CASSFVQGAENTIYF
v_call: TRBV28
clone_size: few
d_call: TRBD1
j_call: TRBJ1-3

cdr3_nt: TGTGCCAGCAGGTCCCGGGGTGGAAACACCATATATTTT
cdr3_aa: CASRSRGGNTIYF
v_call: TRBV9
clone_size: -
d_call: -
j_call: TRBJ1-3

cdr3_nt: TGTGCCAGTCAGACGGACAGGGGACGGCTCAATCAGCCCCAGCATTTT
cdr3_aa: CASQTDRGRLNQPQHF
v_call: TRBV19
clone_size: -
d_call: TRBD1
j_call: TRBJ1-5